The 24 T cell receptor beta chains below were found in one sample sequenced in a study of OX40 agonist ivuxolimab in advanced cancers. The assay was immunoSEQ multiplex PCR, and TCRdb's table has in-frame clones only and misses some. The data contain some 31,000 clones, over 75% of them singletons. Here the sequenced sample was CD4+ or CD8+ T cells sorted from blood, taken in a trial of the OX40 agonist ivuxolimab. These receptor sequences come from an adult with an advanced solid tumor such as melanoma, head and neck, liver or kidney cancer.

The chain employs TRBV7-9 and TRBJ1-1; TRBD1 matches 7 bases. J lost 4 bases, V lost 5 bases, and 7 bases had no gene match. Germline assignment: CDR1 SEHNR and CDR2 FQNEAQ (reference sequence). The CDR3 length is 14 residues. The CDR3 reads CASSLTGVFTEAFF. Written as DNA, the CDR3 is TGTGCCAGCAGCCTCACAGGGGTATTCACTGAAGCTTTCTTT.

The chain uses TRBV5-1 and TRBJ2-5, with a tentative D call TRBD2 (5 bases). The CDR3 is 14 amino acids. Germline V gene data show CDR1 as SGHRS and CDR2 as YFSETQ. V dropped 5 bases and J dropped 2 bases, with 13 bases sitting between them. The CDR3 sequence is CASRKDTSQETQYF. In nucleotides, the CDR3 is TGCGCCAGCAGGAAAGACACTAGTCAAGAGACCCAGTACTTC.

This chain links TRBV2 with TRBJ1-5, with D tentatively TRBD1 (6 bases). This CDR3 region has 15 residues. The germline CDR1 and CDR2 sequences are SNHLY and FYNNEI. Trimming took off 0 bases at V and 7 bases at J, with 13 bases between the two ends. CDR3 protein: CASSEARGAGQPQHF. As DNA, the CDR3 is TGTGCCAGCAGTGAAGCTCGGGGGGCCGGGCAGCCCCAGCATTTT.

The rearrangement joins TRBV13 to TRBJ2-5; 10 bases map to TRBD2. Trimming removed 3 bases from V and 4 bases from J; junction bases left unmatched: 5. The CDR3 has 15 amino acids. Germline values: CDR1 PRHDT, CDR2 FYEKMQ (reference sequence). CDR3 DNA: TGTGCCAGCAGCTTTACCGGGACTAGCGTAGAGACCCAGTACTTC. It is translated as CASSFTGTSVETQYF. Full variable domain (missing parts from reference TRBV13 and TRBJ2-5): AAGVIQSPRHLIKEKRETATLKCYPIPRHDTVYWYQQGPGQDPQFLISFYEKMQSDKGSIPDRFSAQQFSDYHSELNMSSLELGDSALYFCASSFTGTSVETQYFGPGTRLLVL.

V and J are TRBV11-3 and TRBJ2-7, with 9 nucleotides matching TRBD1. Germline V gene data show CDR1 as SGHNT and CDR2 as YENEEA. Trimming took 1 base from V and 2 from J; bases not matched to a gene: 3. The CDR3 is made up of 15 amino acids. CDR3 residues: CASSLGTGATYEQYF. The CDR3 DNA reads TGTGCCAGCAGCTTAGGGACAGGGGCTACCTACGAGCAGTACTTC.

The chain joins TRBV7-2 to TRBJ2-2; D remains unclear. Germline loops: CDR1 SGHTA, CDR2 FQGNSA. The CDR3 contains 15 residues. Trimming took off 4 bases at V and 1 base at J, with 10 bases between the two ends. The CDR3 loop reads CASSWGSGNTGELFF. The DNA of the CDR3 is TGTGCCAGCAGCTGGGGTTCAGGGAACACCGGGGAGCTGTTTTTT.

V and J are TRBV19 and TRBJ1-5; D remains unclear. The germline V gene has CDR1 LNHDA and CDR2 SQIVND (reference sequence). Trimming removed 3 bases at V and 9 bases at J, with 18 bases between. The CDR3 has 15 amino acids. CDR3: CASSIGQVSIRPQHF. Here the CDR3 DNA reads TGTGCCAGTAGTATTGGCCAGGTCTCGATCAGGCCCCAGCATTTT.

The chain combines TRBV5-1 with TRBJ2-7; 9 nucleotides agree with TRBD1. Germline V gene data show CDR1 as SGHRS and CDR2 as YFSETQ. This CDR3 has 14 amino acids. V was pared by 4 bases and J by 4 bases, with 6 bases of the junction left unmatched. This chain's CDR3 is CASSDGQGTYEQYF. The CDR3 bases are TGCGCCAGCAGCGACGGACAGGGGACTTACGAGCAGTACTTC.

In DNA, the CDR3 is TGCGCCAGCAGTGAAGACGGGGGCTACAATGAGCAGTTCTTC. Protein: CASSEDGGYNEQFF. V is TRBV5-1 and J is TRBJ2-1, with D maybe TRBD2 (6 bases). Germline V CDR1 and CDR2: SGHRS, YFSETQ. This CDR3 has 14 amino acids. V lost 5 bases, J lost 3 bases, and 12 bases lay in between.

V is TRBV6-5 and J is TRBJ2-7, with 15 bases that match TRBD2. This CDR3 has 14 residues. Looked up from germline, CDR1 is MNHEY and CDR2 is SVGAGI. Trimming removed 8 bases from V and 1 base from J; junction bases left unmatched: 0. CDR3 loop: CASGLAGGSYEQYF. The DNA of the CDR3 is TGTGCCAGCGGACTAGCGGGAGGGTCCTACGAGCAGTACTTC.

The V gene is TRBV19, the J gene TRBJ1-2; D gene unclear. The germline V gene has CDR1 LNHDA and CDR2 SQIVND (reference sequence). Trimming left V 0 bases short and J 2 bases short, with 7 bases between. The CDR3 is made up of 14 amino acids. DNA of the CDR3: TGTGCCAGTAGTATAGATACCGGAAACTATGGCTACACCTTC. Translated, it gives CASSIDTGNYGYTF.

The gene calls are TRBV15 and TRBJ2-2, with D perhaps TRBD2 (5 bases). The CDR3 totals 15 residues. Per germline, CDR1 LNHNV and CDR2 YYDKDF (reference sequence). V lost 1 base and J 7 bases, leaving 13 bases between the germline ends. CDR3: CATSRAVHRGGELFF. The CDR3 nucleotides are TGTGCCACCAGCAGAGCAGTGCACCGGGGCGGGGAGCTGTTTTTT.

This chain links TRBV28 with TRBJ2-2, with no clear D. Germline lookup yields CDR1 MDHEN and CDR2 SYDVKM. The CDR3 spans 12 residues. V lost 10 bases, J lost 1 base, and 7 bases lay in between. The CDR3 DNA is TGTGCCACACGACAGAACACCGGGGAGCTGTTTTTT. This codes for CATRQNTGELFF. The full variable domain, in which reference TRBV28 and TRBJ2-2 provide the parts outside the CDR3, is DVKVTQSSRYLVKRTGEKVFLECVQDMDHENMFWYRQDPGLGLRLIYFSYDVKMKEKGDIPEGYSVSREKKERFSLILESASTNQTSMYLCATRQNTGELFFGEGSRLTVL.

V gene TRBV5-1 combines with J gene TRBJ2-7, with D possibly TRBD2 on 6 matching bases. CDR3 length equals 15 residues. Germline V gene sequence: CDR1 SGHRS, CDR2 YFSETQ. V gave up 5 bases and J gave up 3 bases, with 18 bases separating them. The CDR3 region has the DNA TGCGCCAGCAGACCAACGGGAGAAAGCCACTACGAGCAGTACTTC. As protein: CASRPTGESHYEQYF.

The chain is built from TRBV15 and TRBJ2-3; 8 bases are a match to TRBD2. CDR1 is LNHNV and CDR2 is YYDKDF in the germline V gene (reference sequence). With V trimmed by 0 bases and J by 5 bases, 4 bases remained unmatched. The CDR3 length is 15 residues. Written as DNA, the CDR3 is TGTGCCACCAGCAGAGAAACGGGAGGGGTAGATACGCAGTATTTT. Translating gives CATSRETGGVDTQYF.

The chain is built from TRBV9 and TRBJ2-5; 7 nucleotides align to TRBD2. The CDR3 totals 16 residues. The V segment lost 0 bases and the J segment 5 bases; nucleotides outside the gene matches: 10. The germline V gene has CDR1 SGDLS and CDR2 YYNGEE. The CDR3 sequence: CASSVDTSASDETQYF. CDR3 bases: TGTGCCAGCAGCGTAGATACTAGCGCGTCTGACGAGACCCAGTACTTC.

The chain combines TRBV5-4 with TRBJ1-2; D is perhaps TRBD1 (5 bases). This CDR3 region has 15 residues. Trimming took 4 bases from V and 4 from J, leaving 17 bases between them. CDR1 SGHNT and CDR2 YYREEE come from the germline V gene (reference sequence). The CDR3 loop reads CASSLPGPGSYGYTF. The CDR3 DNA reads TGTGCCAGCAGCCTCCCCGGGCCAGGGTCCTATGGCTACACCTTC.

This clone came up a few times. The chain recombines TRBV18 with TRBJ1-2, with 7 bases fitting TRBD1. The CDR3 totals 14 residues. Germline loops: CDR1 KGHSH, CDR2 LQKENI. The V segment lost 7 bases and the J segment 1 base; nucleotides outside the gene matches: 6. In DNA, the CDR3 is TGTGCCAGCTTGGGACAGTCTAATAACTATGGCTACACCTTC. It codes for CASLGQSNNYGYTF.

The count of this clone is one. The chain is built from TRBV11-2 and TRBJ2-2; 10 positions agree with TRBD2. This CDR3 comprises 15 residues. After removal of 5 bases from V and 3 bases from J, the junction contained 3 bases not matched to a gene. CDR1 SGHAT and CDR2 FQNNGV come from the germline V gene. For the CDR3, the DNA is TGTGCCAGCAGCACCGGACTAGCGGACACCGGGGAGCTGTTTTTT. This encodes CASSTGLADTGELFF.

The rearrangement joins TRBV1 to TRBJ1-3. TRBV1 is designated a pseudogene. This CDR3 is 15 amino acids long. The CDR3 sequence is CTSSLETRGGNTIYF. In DNA, the CDR3 is TGCACCAGCAGCCTTGAGACCCGAGGGGGAAACACCATATATTTT.

V and J are TRBV6-5 and TRBJ2-1, with D maybe TRBD2 (6 bases). Germline V gene data show CDR1 as MNHEY and CDR2 as SVGAGI. V was cut by 2 bases and J by 2 bases, with 10 bases left in between. The CDR3 totals 15 residues. As DNA, the CDR3 is TGTGCCAGCAGTTACCCTAGCGCTGCCTACAATGAGCAGTTCTTC. Protein product: CASSYPSAAYNEQFF.

This chain joins TRBV7-2 and TRBJ2-6; a weak D match, TRBD1 (5 bases). The CDR3 contains 17 residues. V gave up 5 bases and J gave up 1 base, with 15 bases separating them. Germline values: CDR1 SGHTA, CDR2 FQGNSA. The CDR3 sequence: CASSLRGTQSGANVLTF. CDR3 coding DNA: TGTGCCAGCAGCCTAAGGGGTACACAGTCTGGGGCCAACGTCCTGACTTTC.

This chain links TRBV27 with TRBJ2-5, with 7 positions matching TRBD1. This CDR3 region has 16 residues. Germline V gene data show CDR1 as MNHEY and CDR2 as SMNVEV (reference sequence). J was trimmed by 0 bases and V by 4 bases; bases with no gene match: 8. The CDR3 DNA is TGTGCCAGCAGTTCCACAGGGGCATCGTACCAAGAGACCCAGTACTTC. This codes for CASSSTGASYQETQYF.

The rearrangement uses TRBV29-1 and TRBJ2-1; the D call may be TRBD1 or TRBD2 (5 bases each). V lost 6 bases to trimming and J lost 9 bases, with 24 bases between them. This CDR3 comprises 15 residues. CDR1 is SQVTM and CDR2 is ANQGSEA in the germline V gene. The CDR3 spells CSVSPGPAQMGEQFF. CDR3 bases: TGCAGCGTAAGTCCGGGACCCGCACAGATGGGTGAGCAGTTCTTC.